This TCR beta chain originates from a study of blood T cell repertoires in COVID-19 (dated by TCRdb to the early 2020s). At the level of the whole study: Samples covering the acute and convalescent phases of COVID-19 were provided by collaborators in the United States, Italy and Spain. A freely available public database, intended as a resource for researchers studying the immune response to SARS-CoV-2, is where the repertoires were released. The dataset comprised deeply sampled blood TCRbeta repertoires from subjects exposed to, actively infected with, or recovered from COVID-19. The samples were drawn from the first 160 participants of the ongoing ImmuneRACE study and from 950 to 1,500 subjects provided by 6 global collaborators. The prospective study material was composed of cDNA or gDNA derived from T cells, B-cell-depleted T cells, or PBMCs. Nearly every sample came with metadata listing a de-identified subject ID, COVID-19 status, age in years and sex. Where HLA class I and class II types were available, the types were taken from metadata supplied by the sample provider, not from assay-based typing. Broader findings and caveats from the paper: The quantity of clinical and demographic metadata differed by source and by participant and was supplied without curation.

In the case of this clone: Its antigen is not yet known. No base-level quality is on record; no much larger clone is a single base apart.

TCRbeta CDR3 regions were amplified from genomic DNA using the immunoSEQ Assay, a bias-controlled multiplex PCR. Turning to the authors' computational methods: The number of nucleated cells in each sample was estimated from the amplification of reference gene primers within the assay. To quantify the absolute abundance of each unique TCRbeta CDR3 rearrangement, sequence reads were collapsed and filtered. Productive Simpson clonality was computed per sample as the square root of Simpson's diversity index over productive rearrangements. The table was pulled from immuneACCESS by TCRdb, which kept in-frame rearrangements only. Such tables lose some clones; where checked, under half of the loss comes from unresolved V genes, and the rest has no known cause. The V and J calls and the clone size are those of that table, but D and trimming were determined from the DNA. This sample gives approximately 69,000 clones in total; more than 80% of them show up just once. Approximately 12% of the sample goes to the ten largest clones.

At one collaborating source in Seattle, patients were enrolled during active infection and were followed longitudinally through the course of disease. Collaborating institutions collected whole blood in K2EDTA tubes following their own protocols. For TCRbeta analysis, collaborators shipped samples as frozen whole blood, isolated PBMCs, or DNA extracted from either of those sample types. Taken from cysteine to phenylalanine, the CDR3 has 15 residues. This entry keeps only the CDR3 DNA: 45 bases, framed from base 1. CDR1 and CDR2 (SGDLS, YYNGEE) derive from the germline V gene. V and J lose 0 bases and 2 bases, and a span of 10 bases separates them.

This chain is built from TRBV9 and TRBJ2-3; the D gene cannot be named for sure. This receptor was identified in a man in his forties or fifties with COVID-19, enrolled during active disease. The sample was peripheral blood. The DNA sequence is given as TGTGCCAGCAGCGTAGCCGGGTTTAACACAGATACGCAGTATTTT. Its coded protein is CASSVAGFNTDTQYF.